This TCR beta chain was retrieved from a study of blood T cell repertoires in COVID-19. Study-level information: Samples taken during acute and convalescent COVID-19 were collected in the United States, Italy and Spain.

Under the authors' procedure: By means of reference gene primer amplification, nucleated cell counts were estimated. TCRdb keeps only in-frame clones here, not all; method: immunoSEQ multiplex PCR. V, J and clone size were drawn from that table, and D and trimming were deduced from the DNA. The table records fewer than 250,000 clones, approximately 89% of them present only once. Trimming left V 1 base short and J 6 bases short, with 13 bases between. Germline-derived CDR1 and CDR2 are SGHRS and YFSETQ. The CDR3 is made up of 14 amino acids. The chain is built from TRBV5-1 and TRBJ1-1, with D unclear. Sequencing was done on a sample of peripheral blood. This receptor was taken from a woman aged 40 to 55 with acute or convalescent COVID-19. CDR3 sequence (DNA): TGCGCCAGCAGCTTGAGTAGCACATTCCCTGAAGCTTTCTTT. This encodes CASSLSSTFPEAFF. Filled out from reference TRBV5-1 and TRBJ1-1, the complete variable domain reads KAGVTQTPRYLIKTRGQQVTLSCSPISGHRSVSWYQQTPGQGLQFLFEYFSETQRNKGNFPGRFSGRQFSNSRSEMNVSTLELGDSALYLCASSLSSTFPEAFFGQGTRLTVV.